This entry is about one TCR beta chain. One entry per CDR3 protein, called by TCRdb with MiXCR from the 5' RACE reads. The top ten hold approximately 2.2% of the sample, which has about 62,000 distinct CDR3 sequences, 25% to 35% seen once. Germline V gene lookup returns CDR1 GTSNPN and CDR2 SVGIG (reference sequence). Trimming took 0 bases from V and 1 from J, leaving 15 bases between them. The CDR3 loop spans 16 amino acids. The chain employs TRBV30 and TRBJ2-5; D ambiguous. This receptor was identified in a female donor with breast cancer. Sample: tumor-infiltrating naive CD4+ T cells sorted from the breast tumor. Described subset: naive CD4+ T cells, CD4+CD45RA+CD25-. CDR3 protein: CAWSVIGQTPQETQYF. CDR3 bases: TGTGCCTGGAGTGTAATCGGGCAAACCCCCCAAGAGACCCAGTACTTC.